This T cell receptor (beta chain) was profiled in a study of T cells after posttransplantation cyclophosphamide. Here immunoSEQ multiplex PCR was the method, and the copy in TCRdb shows in-frame clones only, minus some. Among roughly 17,000 clones listed, roughly 85% were seen once. Control samples came 1 year after myeloablative marrow transplants with methotrexate plus calcineurin inhibitor. This CDR3 contains 15 residues. Germline CDR1 MNHNS, CDR2 SASEGT. V was pared by 0 bases and J by 3 bases, with 4 bases of the junction left unmatched. The clonotype was recovered from a female patient aged 18-29 years who received an allogeneic stem cell transplant from an unrelated donor, was CMV-positive, and had acute and chronic GVHD. The T cells may partly be graft donor cells. The V and J genes are TRBV6-1 and TRBJ2-7; TRBD2 matches 8 bases. This specimen was PBMCs, taken after allogeneic stem cell transplant with calcineurin inhibitor and methotrexate. CDR3 amino acids: CASSEAAGGLYEQYF. CDR3 DNA: TGTGCCAGCAGTGAAGCTGCGGGAGGACTCTACGAGCAGTACTTC.